This T cell receptor beta chain is drawn from a study of T cells in localized non-small cell lung cancer. Study conclusions and caveats: Uninvolved adjacent lung showed the highest T cell clonality, exceeding tumor.

Measured with immunoSEQ multiplex PCR; TCRdb has only the in-frame clones, and not every one. The data contain about 2,200 clones, 18% of them singletons. In regard to this clone: What it recognizes is unknown.

The CDR3 contains 15 residues. Germline V gene sequence: CDR1 ENHRY, CDR2 SYGVKD. V was pared by 5 bases and J by 2 bases, with 15 bases between. This sequence originates from a man aged 35 to 69 with stage I squamous cell lung carcinoma. The specimen comprised normal lung tissue next to the tumor, sampled before any cancer treatment. The chain recombines TRBV10-3 with TRBJ2-5, with D possibly being TRBD1 (7 bases). In DNA, the CDR3 is TGTGCCATCAGTCGACAGGGAGGAGGGCAAGAGACCCAGTACTTC. Translation: CAISRQGGGQETQYF.